The 22 T cell receptor delta chains reported below all come from one sample, sequenced in a study of gamma-delta T cells after stem cell transplantation. TCRdb re-processed the RT-PCR reads via CATT. This sample yields 1,300 to 1,500 delta-chain clones, of which around 13% are seen a single time; roughly 60% belongs to the top ten. Material: gamma-delta T cells. The receptors come from a human donor. It is not recorded whose cells these are; they may come from a transplant donor.

For this clone: One end of the junction fails to match germline, which may point to a read error. This sample includes further DNA sequences coding for the same CDR3. The chain joins TRDV2 to TRDJ3; 7 nucleotides agree with TRDD3. This CDR3 is 20 amino acids long. Germline V gene data show CDR1 as GEAIGNYY and CDR2 as EKD. CDR3 in DNA: TGTGCCTGTGACACCGGTCCCTGGGGGTTGATCTCCTGCGACACCCGCCAGATGTTTTTC. Protein sequence: CACDTGPWGLISCDTRQMFF.

V and J are TRAV29/DV5 and TRDJ1; TRDD2 or TRDD3 may be the D gene (5 bases each). The CDR3 is made up of 21 amino acids. The germline CDR1 and CDR2 sequences are NSMFDY and ISSIKDK. V was pared by 0 bases and J by 0 bases, with 30 bases between. The CDR3 DNA sequence: TGTGCAGCAAGCGCGCTCCTAAGAAGCCTTGGACGGGGGGGGTACACCGATAAACTCATCTTT. Translation gives CAASALLRSLGRGGYTDKLIF.

Note on this clone: A clone one base away is much larger, so this may be a read error. CDR3 in DNA: TGTGCCTGTGACACCGTAGAGCTGGGGGACCGCAACGCCGATAAACTCATCTTT. Its translation: CACDTVELGDRNADKLIF. This rearrangement joins TRDV2 to TRDJ1, with 8 bases that match TRDD3. The V segment lost 0 bases and the J segment 3 bases; nucleotides outside the gene matches: 14. Germline V lookup: CDR1 GEAIGNYY, CDR2 EKD. The CDR3 spans 18 residues.

Of note for this clone: A single base separates this from a much larger clone, so it may be a read error. The J gene is TRDJ1, the V gene TRDV2; TRDD3 matches at 8 bases. The CDR3 sequence is 16 residues long. From germline, CDR1 is GEAIGNYY and CDR2 EKD. The chain's CDR3 is CACGTVSRDTPDKLIF. The CDR3 DNA reads as TGTGCCTGTGGCACCGTTTCTCGGGATACGCCCGATAAACTCATCTTT.

A remark on this clone: A far larger clone is one nucleotide away, so this likely arose from a read error. The rearrangement links TRDV2 to TRDJ1; TRDD3 aligns across 12 bases. The CDR3 sequence is 23 residues long. Germline V gene lookup returns CDR1 GEAIGNYY and CDR2 EKD. The V and J ends lost 1 base and 2 bases, in that order; junction bases with no gene match: 25. As DNA, the CDR3 is TGTGCCTGTGACACTGGCACTGGGGGATACCACGATCAAAGCATGAGGTGGACCGATAAACTCATCTTT. This encodes CACDTGTGGYHDQSMRWTDKLIF.

The CDR3 DNA follows: TGTGCCTGTGACTCCGTAGGGATACTGGGGGCGTACACCGATAAACTCATCTTT. The encoded protein is CACDSVGILGAYTDKLIF. The chain has TRDV2 and TRDJ1; TRDD3 matches at 8 bases. The length of the CDR3 is 18 residues. The V and J ends lost 3 bases and 0 bases, in that order; junction bases with no gene match: 14. Germline assignment: CDR1 GEAIGNYY and CDR2 EKD.

This clone was counted only a few times. It is likely a read error: a sequence one base away is far more abundant. V usage is TRDV3 and J usage is TRDJ1; 9 bases map to TRDD3. CDR1 is TVYSNPD, CDR2 GDNSRS, per germline (reference sequence). The CDR3 extends over 18 amino acids. The junction had 15 bases not matched to a gene; V was cut back by 1 base and J by 0 bases. In DNA form, the CDR3 reads TGTGCCTTTACTACTACTACGAGGGGGGGATACCACACCGATAAACTCATCTTT. It is translated as CAFTTTTRGGYHTDKLIF. Complete variable domain (other parts from reference TRDV3 and TRDJ1): CDKVTQSSPDQTVASGSEVVLLCTYDTVYSNPDLFWYRIRPDYSFQFVFYGDNSRSEGADFTQGRFSVKHILTQKAFHLVISPVRTEDSATYYCAFTTTTRGGYHTDKLIFGKGTRVTVEP.

The table lists this clone with a few counts. Only one base separates this from a far larger clonotype, so it likely reflects a read error. In the same sample, other DNA sequences code for this CDR3. The chain links TRDV1 to TRDJ1, with TRDD3 matching 9 bases. The CDR3 runs 18 residues. CDR1 is TSWWSYY, CDR2 QGS, per germline. The CDR3 reads CALGENVRGILLDDKLIF. CDR3 nucleotides: TGTGCTCTTGGGGAAAACGTGAGGGGGATACTCCTTGACGATAAACTCATTTTT.

The genes are TRDV2 and TRDJ1, with 9 bases aligning to TRDD3. The CDR3 is made up of 20 amino acids. The V gene's germline CDR1 is GEAIGNYY and CDR2 EKD. J gave up 0 bases and V 0 bases, and 16 bases lay outside the gene matches. The CDR3 protein is CACDTVSSTGGVGYTDKLIF. In DNA form, the CDR3 reads TGTGCCTGTGACACCGTTTCCTCTACTGGGGGAGTAGGTTACACCGATAAACTCATCTTT.

A word on this clone: This may be a read error: a much more frequent sequence differs by one nucleotide. The V and J genes are TRDV1 and TRDJ1; perhaps TRDD3 as D (6 bases). The CDR3 sequence is 21 residues long. Germline CDR1 TSWWSYY, CDR2 QGS. V was trimmed by 3 bases and J by 2 bases, leaving 31 bases between them. CDR3 nucleotides: TGTGCTCTTGGGGACCGGCCTGCCGCAGCATCGGGGATCTGGGATACCGATAAACTCATCTTT. It codes for CALGDRPAAASGIWDTDKLIF.

To note about this clone: The protein TCRdb gives is from a much larger clone and does not agree with this DNA's translation at residue 10, likely a read error; the protein shown here comes from the DNA. This rearrangement joins TRDV1 to TRDJ1; a possible D gene is TRDD3 (6 bases). The CDR3 sequence is 20 residues long. Germline V CDR1 and CDR2: TSWWSYY, QGS. Between the trimmed V and J ends, which lost 2 bases and 4 bases, there was a span of 29 bases. DNA for the CDR3: TGTGCTCTTGGGGAATCCCCGGCCTTCTTCGGATACATAATGGACGATAAACTCATCTTT. This gives the protein CALGESPAFFGYIMDDKLIF.

For this clone: Compared with germline, one end of the junction differs, possibly owing to a read error. The chain has TRDV2 and TRDJ2; D is possibly TRDD3 (6 bases). Germline CDR1 is GEAIGNYY and CDR2 is EKD. The length of the CDR3 is 17 residues. DNA for the CDR3: TGTGCCTGTGACACCGCTGGGGCGGGTAAGGGGACAGCAAAACTCTTCTTT. Its protein product is CACDTAGAGKGTAKLFF.

This clone is labeled as medium-sized. The chain employs TRDV2 and TRDJ1; 10 nucleotides line up with TRDD3. The CDR3 runs 19 residues. Per germline, CDR1 GEAIGNYY and CDR2 EKD. V was pared by 1 base and J by 2 bases, with 15 bases of the junction left unmatched. CDR3 amino acids: CACDTLNTWLGDTTDKLIF. The CDR3 bases are TGTGCCTGTGACACGTTAAATACGTGGTTGGGGGATACAACCGATAAACTCATCTTT.

The sample holds a few counts of this clone. A clone one base away is much larger, so this may be a read error. The same CDR3 also results from other DNA sequences found in this sample. This sequence joins TRDV2 and TRDJ1, with TRDD3 as a possible D gene (6 bases). With 3 bases removed from V and 1 base from J, the gap between germline ends came to 17 bases. The CDR3 is 16 residues long. Germline CDR1 and CDR2: GEAIGNYY and EKD. The CDR3 loop is CACDHLLGDSTDKLIF. The DNA for the CDR3 is TGTGCCTGTGACCATCTACTGGGAGATTCCACCGATAAACTCATCTTT.

This clone was counted only a few times. A read error likely explains why the TCRdb protein, taken from a much larger clone, differs from this DNA's translation at residue 3; the protein shown is translated from the DNA. The rearrangement uses TRDV3 and TRDJ1, with 13 bases lining up with TRDD3. J lost 0 bases, V lost 4 bases, and 32 bases had no gene match. Germline CDR1 and CDR2: TVYSNPD and GDNSRS (reference sequence). The CDR3 is 24 amino acids. The CDR3 nucleotides are TGTGCCTCTAATCGGAAACCCCCACTACGGGGACTGGGGGATACGCGGGGGAACACCGATAAACTCATCTTT. Its translation is CASNRKPPLRGLGDTRGNTDKLIF.

About this clone: A far larger clone is one nucleotide away, so this likely arose from a read error. The chain has TRDV1 and TRDJ1; 12 bases match TRDD3. CDR3 length equals 23 residues. Germline V gene sequence: CDR1 TSWWSYY, CDR2 QGS. The DNA for the CDR3 is TGTGCTCTTGGGGAATTAGTTGTCCTACGGACTGCTGGGGGATACGGGAACACCAATAAACTCATCTTT. Translation gives CALGELVVLRTAGGYGNTNKLIF.

This clone was seen only a few times. The CDR3 loop reads CALGELDFSRGPHTDKLIF. The CDR3 nucleotides read TGTGCTCTTGGGGAACTTGATTTTAGCCGGGGGCCTCACACCGATAAACTCATCTTT. The gene calls are TRDV1 and TRDJ1; D perhaps matches TRDD3 (5 bases). The CDR3 consists of 19 residues. CDR1 TSWWSYY and CDR2 QGS come from the germline V gene. V was shortened by 0 bases and J by 0 bases, with 20 bases between the two germline ends.

This clone has just a few counts. The protein given in TCRdb and the translation of the DNA differ at residue 5, and the sequence presented here derives from the DNA. This chain links TRDV1 with TRDJ1; TRDD2 or TRDD3 may be the D gene (7 bases each). The CDR3 extends over 18 amino acids. Trimming pared 2 bases from V and 0 bases from J, leaving 19 bases between. The V gene's germline CDR1 is TSWWSYY and CDR2 QGS. CDR3: CALGEISYPGIYTDKLIF. The CDR3 DNA reads as TGTGCTCTTGGGGAAATTTCCTACCCGGGGATATACACCGATAAACTCATCTTT.

This clone was seen only a few times. This chain connects TRDV1 to TRDJ1; 11 bases align to TRDD3. The germline V gene encodes CDR1 TSWWSYY and CDR2 QGS. V was clipped by 6 bases and J by 8 bases; unmatched bases: 20. CDR3 length equals 18 residues. The DNA of the CDR3 is TGTGCTCTTGGTGGTAGGCCTTCCTATTTCCTGGGGGATACCAAACTCATCTTT. Translated: CALGGRPSYFLGDTKLIF.

The V and J genes are TRDV2 and TRDJ1; 10 positions agree with TRDD3. J gave up 2 bases and V 3 bases, and 2 bases lay outside the gene matches. This CDR3 spans 14 amino acids. The V gene's germline CDR1 is GEAIGNYY and CDR2 EKD. CDR3 in DNA: TGTGCCTGTGACCTACTGGGGGATACCGATAAACTCATCTTT. This codes for CACDLLGDTDKLIF.

Remarks on this clone: TCRdb and the translated DNA give different amino acids at residue 12; the protein presented here is the one translated from the DNA. The chain recombines TRDV2 with TRDJ3; 7 positions match TRDD3. The V gene's germline CDR1 is GEAIGNYY and CDR2 EKD. Trimming removed 0 bases from V and 0 bases from J; junction bases left unmatched: 16. This CDR3 spans 22 amino acids. In DNA, the CDR3 is TGTGCCTGTGACACCAACTTTACTGGGGTATACTCTAGCTCCTGGGACACCCGACAGATGTTTTTC. Its translation: CACDTNFTGVYSSSWDTRQMFF.

The chain carries TRDV2 and TRDJ3; 7 bases align to TRDD3. This CDR3 spans 18 amino acids. V gave up 1 base and J gave up 0 bases; unmatched junction bases: 5. Per the germline V gene, CDR1 is GEAIGNYY and CDR2 is EKD. CDR3 bases: TGTGCCTGTGACACAGCTGGGGGCAGCTCCTGGGACACCCGACAGATGTTTTTC. This encodes CACDTAGGSSWDTRQMFF.